Below are 23 T cell receptor beta chains sequenced from a single sample in a study of blood T cells in healthy people across ages. Primed by a sample-barcoded 5' primer and a J-beta primer mix, a second PCR proceeded for about 6 to 11 cycles. TCRdb reanalysed the 5' RACE reads using MiXCR and keeps one entry per CDR3 protein. The sample contains roughly 680,000 distinct CDR3 sequences, around half of which appear only once. Sample: blood. The receptors shown here come from a woman aged 55-75 years in good health.

Details on this clonotype: At one of its ends the junction is not consistent with the germline gene, which may arise from a read error. CDR3 coding DNA: TGTGCTAGCAGCACAGGGGCGGGTGTCCAAGAGACCCAGTACTTC. It specifies CASSTGAGVQETQYF. The rearrangement joins TRBV7-7 to TRBJ2-5; TRBD1 aligns across 7 bases. CDR3 length: 15 residues. CDR1 is SSHAT, CDR2 FNYEAQ, per germline (reference sequence).

This clonotype was counted a single time. The chain is built from TRBV7-2 and TRBJ1-2; 11 bases line up with TRBD1. The V segment lost 5 bases and the J segment 4 bases; nucleotides outside the gene matches: 6. Germline CDR1 and CDR2: SGHTA and FQGNSA. The CDR3 has 15 amino acids. CDR3 loop: CASSLGQGAVYGYTF. CDR3 DNA sequence: TGTGCCAGCAGCCTCGGACAGGGGGCCGTCTATGGCTACACCTTC.

The V call is TRBV7-6, the J call TRBJ2-7; the match to TRBD2 covers 8 bases. Trimming cost V 8 bases and J 3 bases; bases outside gene matches: 12. This CDR3 has 15 amino acids. Per germline, CDR1 SGHVS and CDR2 FNYEAQ. CDR3 DNA: TGTGCCAGCTCCTATCAAACTAGCGGCGACTACGAGCAGTACTTC. Translation gives CASSYQTSGDYEQYF.

This clonotype showed up just once. The chain carries TRBV7-8 and TRBJ1-1; no firm D call. Trimming pared 5 bases from V and 0 bases from J, leaving 13 bases between. Germline loops: CDR1 SGHVS, CDR2 FQNEAQ. The CDR3 is made up of 15 amino acids. CDR3 bases: TGTGCCAGCAGCCCATGGCGCAACATGAACACTGAAGCTTTCTTT. This sequence encodes CASSPWRNMNTEAFF.

V is TRBV3-1 and J is TRBJ2-7; D is ambiguous. This CDR3 contains 13 residues. Germline V gene sequence: CDR1 LGHDT, CDR2 YNNKEL (reference sequence). V dropped 0 bases and J dropped 3 bases, with 6 bases sitting between them. The CDR3 region is CASSQDWNYEQYF. The CDR3 DNA reads TGTGCCAGCAGCCAAGATTGGAACTACGAGCAGTACTTC.

This clonotype has a handful of counts. CDR3 coding DNA: TGTGCCAGCAGTCGACACCTTACCGGGACAGGCTCCTACGAGCAGTACTTC. Translating it yields CASSRHLTGTGSYEQYF. The J gene is TRBJ2-7, the V gene TRBV6-2 or TRBV6-3; 8 nucleotides match TRBD1. CDR1 and CDR2 from the germline V gene are MNHEY and SVGEGT. J lost 0 bases, V lost 5 bases, and 12 bases had no gene match. CDR3 length equals 17 residues.

The rearrangement uses TRBV20-1 and TRBJ2-5, with unresolved D. The DNA matches TRBJ2-7 better at its end, which makes the J call doubtful. There are 18 residues in the CDR3. Germline V gene data show CDR1 as DFQATT and CDR2 as SNEGSKA (reference sequence). CDR3 DNA sequence: TGCAGTGCTAGAGATGCAGAGCGACCCCGGGTTTCGGGTTACGAGCAGTACTTC. This sequence encodes CSARDAERPRVSGYEQYF.

The J gene is TRBJ2-7, the V gene TRBV24-1, with 11 bases aligning to TRBD1. This CDR3 is 14 amino acids long. With V trimmed by 5 bases and J by 6 bases, 5 bases remained unmatched. The germline V gene has CDR1 KGHDR and CDR2 SFDVKD. The CDR3 spells CATSGPGTGGEQYF. The CDR3 DNA is TGTGCCACCAGTGGGCCGGGGACAGGGGGCGAGCAGTACTTC.

At least ten counts were recorded for this clonotype. The gene calls are TRBV5-6 and TRBJ1-2, with a tentative D call TRBD1 (6 bases). CDR1 is SGHDT, CDR2 YYEEEE, per germline. V lost 1 base and J lost 0, with 16 bases in between. There are 17 residues in the CDR3. CDR3 in amino acids: CASSLFRGTRANYGYTF. DNA for the CDR3: TGTGCCAGCAGCTTGTTTCGGGGGACACGGGCTAACTATGGCTACACCTTC. Using reference TRBV5-6 and TRBJ1-2 for the parts outside the CDR3, the full variable domain is DAGVTQSPTHLIKTRGQQVTLRCSPKSGHDTVSWYQQALGQGPQFIFQYYEEEERQRGNFPDRFSGHQFPNYSSELNVNALLLGDSALYLCASSLFRGTRANYGYTFGSGTRLTVV.

This rearrangement joins TRBV6-5 to TRBJ2-1; 9 bases agree with TRBD2. Germline-derived CDR1 and CDR2 are MNHEY and SVGAGI. The CDR3 has 15 residues. The ends lost 2 bases at V and 8 bases at J; junction bases unmatched: 7. CDR3 sequence reads: CASSYIAGEGYEQFF. The CDR3 DNA is TGTGCCAGCAGTTACATAGCGGGAGAAGGCTATGAGCAGTTCTTC.

This clonotype was seen a handful of times. J is TRBJ2-3 and V is TRBV15; TRBD1 aligns across 11 bases. The CDR3 spans 15 residues. CDR1 and CDR2 (germline): LNHNV, YYDKDF (reference sequence). Trimming cost V 3 bases and J 4 bases; bases outside gene matches: 3. The chain's CDR3 is CATSSPGQGADTQYF. The DNA for the CDR3 is TGTGCCACCAGCAGCCCGGGACAGGGGGCAGATACGCAGTATTTT.

The chain employs TRBV7-2 and TRBJ2-3; 7 nucleotides match TRBD1. Per germline, CDR1 SGHTA and CDR2 FQGNSA. The V segment lost 5 bases and the J segment 7 bases; nucleotides outside the gene matches: 12. CDR3 length: 15 amino acids. This CDR3 is CASSLTRDRLYTQYF. CDR3 DNA: TGTGCCAGCAGCCTCACGAGGGACAGACTTTATACGCAGTATTTT.

V and J are TRBV2 and TRBJ1-2; D remains ambiguous. The CDR3 spans 12 residues. V lost 5 bases and J lost 7, with 11 bases in between. Germline CDR1 is SNHLY and CDR2 is FYNNEI. The CDR3 DNA sequence: TGTGCCAGCAGTTCCGTCGTATCTGGCTACACCTTC. Encoded protein: CASSSVVSGYTF.

This chain links TRBV18 with TRBJ2-4; D gene unclear. The DNA end lines up better with TRBJ2-5; the J call may be wrong. The CDR3 length is 16 residues. The germline gives CDR1 KGHSH, CDR2 LQKENI. The DNA of the CDR3 is TGTGCCAGCTCACCGGTAAGGGTGTCTATTTGGGAGACCCAGTACTTC. It yields the protein CASSPVRVSIWETQYF.

This rearrangement joins TRBV7-2 to TRBJ2-5; no clear D. V was clipped by 4 bases and J by 7 bases, with 16 bases between them. CDR1 and CDR2 (germline): SGHTA, FQGNSA. CDR3 length: 14 amino acids. The CDR3 loop is CASSSADLGWTQYF. The DNA of the CDR3 is TGTGCCAGCAGCTCGGCCGACCTGGGTTGGACCCAGTACTTC.

This clonotype appeared a few times. The rearrangement uses TRBV5-6 and TRBJ1-2; 9 nucleotides match TRBD1. The CDR3 totals 14 residues. Germline V lookup: CDR1 SGHDT, CDR2 YYEEEE. The trim removed 2 bases at V and 8 bases at J, leaving 7 bases unmatched. The CDR3, as DNA: TGTGCCAGCAGCTTTGGGGACAGGGTAAAAGGCTACACCTTC. This codes for CASSFGDRVKGYTF.

This clonotype was seen just once. This chain joins TRBV9 and TRBJ2-1, with TRBD2 matching over 7 bases. The V gene's germline CDR1 is SGDLS and CDR2 YYNGEE. V lost 1 base to trimming and J lost 10 bases; unmatched junction nucleotides: 20. The CDR3 has 18 residues. The CDR3 DNA follows: TGTGCCAGCAGCGTACTACCCGTCAGGGAGGGCGGTTCTTACGAGCAGTTCTTC. It specifies CASSVLPVREGGSYEQFF.

The chain combines TRBV7-9 with TRBJ2-3; D is unclear. This CDR3 has 14 amino acids. Germline V gene data show CDR1 as SEHNR and CDR2 as FQNEAQ (reference sequence). V was cut by 7 bases and J by 2 bases, with 13 bases left in between. The CDR3 protein is CASTITSFTDTQYF. The CDR3 DNA is TGTGCCAGCACCATAACGTCGTTCACAGATACGCAGTATTTT. The variable domain in full, with the rest retrieved from reference TRBV7-9 and TRBJ2-3, is DTGVSQNPRHKITKRGQNVTFRCDPISEHNRLYWYRQTLGQGPEFLTYFQNEAQLEKSRLLSDRFSAERPKGSFSTLEIQRTEQGDSAMYLCASTITSFTDTQYFGPGTRLTVL.

The chain recombines TRBV7-2 with TRBJ2-3; D may be TRBD2 (6 bases). This CDR3 region has 14 residues. Germline CDR1 is SGHTA and CDR2 is FQGNSA. V gave up 5 bases and J gave up 6 bases, with 15 bases separating them. Written as DNA, the CDR3 is TGTGCCAGCAGCCTGAGGCTGAGCGGGGATACGCAGTATTTT. It translates to CASSLRLSGDTQYF.

Notes on this clonotype: Since a much larger clone is just one base distant, this may be a read error. The gene calls are TRBV9 and TRBJ2-1; the D gene is possibly TRBD1 (6 bases). V was cut by 3 bases and J by 11 bases, with 21 bases left in between. Germline V gene sequence: CDR1 SGDLS, CDR2 YYNGEE. The CDR3 has 15 amino acids. The CDR3 spells CASSARGSQGGKQFF. For the CDR3, the DNA is TGTGCCAGCAGCGCGCGTGGTTCTCAAGGGGGTAAGCAGTTCTTC.

Notes on this clonotype: A junction end diverges from the germline sequence, so it may reflect a read error. V is TRBV7-2 and J is TRBJ1-5; D gene ambiguous. Germline CDR1 reads SGHTA; CDR2 reads FQGNSA. CDR3 length equals 15 residues. The CDR3 spells CASGPDREGNQPQHF. In DNA, the CDR3 is TGCGCCAGCGGCCCCGATCGGGAAGGCAATCAGCCCCAGCATTTT. The entire variable domain, with the rest obtained from reference TRBV7-2 and TRBJ1-5, is as follows: GAGVSQSPSNKVTEKGKDVELRCDPISGHTALYWYRQSLGQGLEFLIYFQGNSAPDKSGLPSDRFSAERTGGSVSTLTIQRTQQEDSAVYLCASGPDREGNQPQHFGDGTRLSIL.

This clonotype has only a few counts. CDR3 DNA: TGCAGTGCTAGAGTTCCGGGAGGGCGCACAGATACGCAGTATTTT. Its translation is CSARVPGGRTDTQYF. This rearrangement joins TRBV20-1 to TRBJ2-3; 8 bases are shared with TRBD2. Trimming cost V 1 base and J 1 base; bases outside gene matches: 4. Germline CDR1 is DFQATT and CDR2 is SNEGSKA (reference sequence). CDR3 length: 15 residues.

The chain combines TRBV7-2 with TRBJ1-4, with 9 positions matching TRBD1. Germline values: CDR1 SGHTA, CDR2 FQGNSA. The trim removed 3 bases at V and 11 bases at J, leaving 7 bases unmatched. The CDR3 contains 14 residues. The CDR3 region has the DNA TGTGCCAGCAGCTTGGGGGGACAGGGACCTAAACTGTTTTTT. Protein: CASSLGGQGPKLFF.